This T cell receptor (beta chain) was captured in a study of shared clonotypes between healthy human individuals. Healthy HIV-negative adults with no recent acute infections or vaccinations were recruited as donors. Study-wide results and limits: It was observed that 5% to 6.5% of naive CD4 clonotypes were shared across several donors.

This table comes from immunoSEQ multiplex PCR, and its TCRdb copy is limited to in-frame clones, with some not included. The data show over 850,000 clones, approximately 80% seen once. V was clipped by 6 bases and J by 0 bases, with 11 bases between them. Germline CDR1 GTSNPN, CDR2 SVGIG (reference sequence). CDR3 length: 14 amino acids. Worth noting for this clone: Its target is not known.

The sample was memory CD4+ T cells from PBMCs. Subset indicated: CD45RA-negative fraction. The V and J genes are TRBV30 and TRBJ2-2; D might be TRBD2 (6 bases). This TCR was recovered from a man younger than 35 in good health. Some clones in this sample may be carry-over from other donors' samples. CDR3 region: CACRESSNTGELFF. The CDR3, as DNA: TGTGCCTGCCGGGAGTCGTCGAACACCGGGGAGCTGTTTTTT.